This TCR beta chain was recovered during a study of cytotoxic CD8 clonotypes in ibrutinib-treated CLL. This CDR3 region has 17 residues. J gave up 5 bases and V 3 bases, and 15 bases lay outside the gene matches. A single count supports this clone. TCRdb's table, derived via immunoSEQ multiplex PCR, lists solely in-frame clones and lacks some. Found here are 25,000 to 30,000 clones, 76% of them singletons; the top ten hold roughly 48%. V usage is TRBV5-3 and J usage is TRBJ1-2; 8 positions agree with TRBD1. TRBV5-3 is an open reading frame, and its role is uncertain. This TCR derives from a human donor with chronic lymphocytic leukemia. Sequenced material: PBMCs, taken after 36 months of ibrutinib treatment. DNA for the CDR3: TGTGCCAGAAGCTCGGGGCCCCTTGACAGGGGTCGTTATGGCTACACCTTC. Its translation: CARSSGPLDRGRYGYTF.